One and the same sample provided the 32 T cell receptor beta chains below, sequenced in a study of shared clonotypes between healthy human individuals. Method: immunoSEQ multiplex PCR; TCRdb's copy keeps in-frame clones and lacks some. The sample consists of 1 million to 1.2 million clones, approximately 77% of them appearing once. Source material: memory CD4+ T cells from PBMCs. Described subset: CD45RA-negative fraction. The origin of the receptors is a man between 18 and 35 years old in good health. Some clones in this sample may be carry-over from other donors' samples.

This rearrangement joins TRBV15 to TRBJ2-7; D not certain. The CDR3 has 15 residues. Germline CDR1 and CDR2: LNHNV and YYDKDF (reference sequence). Trimming shortened V by 1 base and J by 1 base, and 11 bases separated the two germline ends. DNA of the CDR3: TGTGCCACCAGCAGAGGCAGGATACGATCCTACGAGCAGTACTTC. It yields the protein CATSRGRIRSYEQYF.

This sequence joins TRBV7-3 and TRBJ2-3, with TRBD2 matching 7 bases. The CDR3 covers 16 residues. CDR1 SGHTA and CDR2 FQGTGA come from the germline V gene. The V gene end was trimmed by 5 bases and the J gene end by 1 base; junction bases not matched to a gene: 9. The CDR3 sequence is CASSRGSGTGTDTQYF. The CDR3 nucleotides read TGTGCCAGCAGCCGTGGGAGCGGGACTGGCACAGATACGCAGTATTTT.

The chain couples TRBV4-3 to TRBJ2-7, with D perhaps TRBD2 (6 bases). Germline assignment: CDR1 LGHNA and CDR2 YSLEER. This CDR3 spans 17 amino acids. Trimming took off 5 bases at V and 1 base at J, with 21 bases between the two ends. CDR3 protein: CASSVGGPGGWSYEQYF. For the CDR3, the DNA is TGCGCCAGCAGCGTTGGCGGCCCCGGAGGGTGGTCCTACGAGCAGTACTTC.

This clone appeared a few times. The chain is built from TRBV9 and TRBJ1-1; 7 nucleotides match TRBD1. CDR1 and CDR2 (germline): SGDLS, YYNGEE. V was clipped by 4 bases and J by 1 base; unmatched bases: 7. The CDR3 is 15 amino acids. The DNA for the CDR3 is TGTGCCAGCAGCTACACGACAGGGACGAACACTGAAGCTTTCTTT. Protein: CASSYTTGTNTEAFF. Full variable domain (remainder filled in from reference TRBV9 and TRBJ1-1): DSGVTQTPKHLITATGQRVTLRCSPRSGDLSVYWYQQSLDQGLQFLIQYYNGEERAKGNILERFSAQQFPDLHSELNLSSLELGDSALYFCASSYTTGTNTEAFFGQGTRLTVV.

The chain employs TRBV30 and TRBJ2-2; TRBD2 matches at 9 bases. V lost 3 bases, J lost 7 bases, and 9 bases stayed unmatched. CDR3 length: 15 residues. Looked up from germline, CDR1 is GTSNPN and CDR2 is SVGIG (reference sequence). CDR3 sequence (DNA): TGTGCCTGGAGGAGCGGGAGGAACTCGAACGGGGAGCTGTTTTTT. Protein: CAWRSGRNSNGELFF. The full variable domain, in which reference TRBV30 and TRBJ2-2 provide the parts outside the CDR3, is SQTIHQWPATLVQPVGSPLSLECTVEGTSNPNLYWYRQAAGRGLQLLFYSVGIGQISSEVPQNLSASRPQDRQFILSSKKLLLSDSGFYLCAWRSGRNSNGELFFGEGSRLTVL.

The table lists this clone with a count of one. The chain is built from TRBV7-3 and TRBJ2-2; a possible D gene is TRBD2 (6 bases). Germline CDR1 SGHTA, CDR2 FQGTGA. The V and J ends lost 1 base and 0 bases respectively, with 9 bases between them. The CDR3 extends over 16 amino acids. The CDR3 DNA reads TGTGCCAGCAGCTTAATGGGCGGGACGAACACCGGGGAGCTGTTTTTT. Amino acid sequence: CASSLMGGTNTGELFF.

The chain links TRBV6-5 to TRBJ1-2; D call uncertain. Germline CDR1 MNHEY, CDR2 SVGAGI. This CDR3 comprises 13 residues. Trimming stripped 4 bases from V and 4 bases from J, with 10 bases between. CDR3 residues: CASSSRTAYGYTF. CDR3 sequence (DNA): TGTGCCAGCAGTTCCAGGACGGCCTATGGCTACACCTTC.

This chain connects TRBV28 to TRBJ1-2; D may be TRBD1 (6 bases). The CDR3 loop spans 15 amino acids. The V end lost 4 bases, the J end lost 4 bases, and 16 bases lay between the germline ends. The germline V gene encodes CDR1 MDHEN and CDR2 SYDVKM. The CDR3: CASSSSGTLVYGYTF. The CDR3 nucleotides read TGTGCCAGCAGTTCTTCCGGGACATTGGTCTATGGCTACACCTTC.

The rearrangement uses TRBV5-4 and TRBJ2-3; no clear D. This CDR3 is 14 amino acids long. From germline, CDR1 is SGHNT and CDR2 YYREEE (reference sequence). Trimming left V 4 bases short and J 5 bases short, with 14 bases between. CDR3: CASSLLTGIDTQYF. In nucleotides, the CDR3 is TGTGCCAGCAGCCTCCTGACCGGAATAGATACGCAGTATTTT.

The chain links TRBV5-1 to TRBJ1-5; 8 nucleotides agree with TRBD1. V was clipped by 4 bases and J by 3 bases; unmatched bases: 6. Germline V CDR1 and CDR2: SGHRS, YFSETQ. The CDR3 length is 15 residues. The chain's CDR3 is CASSAGQGLNQPQHF. CDR3 DNA sequence: TGCGCCAGCAGCGCCGGACAGGGCCTCAATCAGCCCCAGCATTTT.

The genes are TRBV9 and TRBJ1-2, with TRBD1 as a possible D gene (5 bases). The CDR3 has 15 residues. CDR1 SGDLS and CDR2 YYNGEE come from the germline V gene. The V end was cut by 0 bases, the J end by 3 bases, with 12 bases between. The DNA of the CDR3 is TGTGCCAGCAGCGTAGACGGGGCCCTTTACTATGGCTACACCTTC. Translation gives CASSVDGALYYGYTF.

This clone was detected once. The CDR3 is CSVPPRDDSPLHF. CDR3 nucleotides: TGCAGCGTCCCACCAAGGGACGATTCACCCCTCCACTTT. The rearrangement uses TRBV29-1 and TRBJ1-6; TRBD1 is a possible D gene (5 bases). CDR3 length: 13 amino acids. From germline, CDR1 is SQVTM and CDR2 ANQGSEA. V was clipped by 6 bases and J by 8 bases, with 14 bases between them.

The V call is TRBV7-2, the J call TRBJ2-5; the D gene is possibly TRBD2 (6 bases). The CDR3 sequence is 15 residues long. The ends were cut back, 4 bases at V and 5 bases at J, with 17 bases in the middle. Germline assignment: CDR1 SGHTA and CDR2 FQGNSA. The CDR3 spells CASSSRPGTGETQYF. Written as DNA, the CDR3 is TGTGCCAGCAGCTCCCGTCCAGGGACTGGTGAGACCCAGTACTTC.

This chain joins TRBV10-3 and TRBJ1-2, with 11 bases aligning to TRBD1. This CDR3 is 15 amino acids long. The ends lost 11 bases at V and 8 bases at J; junction bases unmatched: 16. Germline V gene lookup returns CDR1 ENHRY and CDR2 SYGVKD. The CDR3 spells CASEAPGQGARGYTF. The CDR3 region has the DNA TGTGCCTCAGAAGCCCCTGGACAGGGGGCAAGGGGCTACACCTTC.

This clone was found a few times. The chain combines TRBV7-9 with TRBJ1-1; D is unresolved. The V and J ends lost 5 bases and 1 base respectively, with 8 bases between them. The CDR3 consists of 13 residues. Germline V gene sequence: CDR1 SEHNR, CDR2 FQNEAQ (reference sequence). CDR3 loop: CASSNLANTEAFF. The CDR3 DNA sequence: TGTGCCAGCAGCAACTTAGCGAACACTGAAGCTTTCTTT.

The V gene is TRBV14, the J gene TRBJ1-1; D gene ambiguous. Trimming pared 6 bases from V and 0 bases from J, leaving 5 bases between. CDR3 size: 12 residues. In germline, CDR1 is SGHDN, CDR2 FVKESK. CDR3 sequence: CASRPLNTEAFF. The DNA for the CDR3 is TGTGCCAGCAGGCCTTTGAACACTGAAGCTTTCTTT.

This chain links TRBV28 with TRBJ1-1; no clear D gene. V shed 5 bases and J shed 4 bases, with 8 bases lying between them. Germline CDR1 is MDHEN and CDR2 is SYDVKM. This CDR3 region has 12 residues. DNA of the CDR3: TGTGCCAGCAGTGCGGGTACCACTGAAGCTTTCTTT. It is translated as CASSAGTTEAFF.

V and J are TRBV5-4 and TRBJ2-3, with D perhaps matching TRBD2 (6 bases). Germline lookup yields CDR1 SGHNT and CDR2 YYREEE (reference sequence). This CDR3 is built from 14 residues. Trimming stripped 4 bases from V and 7 bases from J, with 16 bases between. CDR3 DNA: TGTGCCAGCAGCCTGGCGGATAGCGGCAATACGCAGTATTTT. It encodes CASSLADSGNTQYF. Looking up the rest from reference TRBV5-4 and TRBJ2-3 gives the full variable domain: ETGVTQSPTHLIKTRGQQVTLRCSSQSGHNTVSWYQQALGQGPQFIFQYYREEENGRGNFPPRFSGLQFPNYSSELNVNALELDDSALYLCASSLADSGNTQYFGPGTRLTVL.

This clone has a handful of counts. The V and J genes are TRBV4-2 and TRBJ2-1, with D unresolved. V lost 0 bases and J lost 8, with 11 bases in between. The CDR3 totals 14 residues. Germline CDR1 and CDR2: LGHNA and YNFKEQ. Here the CDR3 DNA reads TGTGCCAGCAGCCAAGACCGGGCCGGCGATGAGCAGTTCTTC. Its protein is CASSQDRAGDEQFF.

J is TRBJ2-7 and V is TRBV27; TRBD1 aligns across 10 bases. This CDR3 has 16 amino acids. CDR1 is MNHEY and CDR2 is SMNVEV in the germline V gene (reference sequence). V trimming: 4 bases; J trimming: 4 bases; junction bases outside the gene matches: 10. The DNA for the CDR3 is TGTGCCAGCAGTTCCCCCTGGACAGGGGGTAGGTACGAGCAGTACTTC. This codes for CASSSPWTGGRYEQYF.

This chain connects TRBV29-1 to TRBJ2-5; TRBD1 aligns across 8 bases. The trim removed 6 bases at V and 2 bases at J, leaving 14 bases unmatched. The CDR3 loop spans 16 amino acids. CDR1 and CDR2 from the germline V gene are SQVTM and ANQGSEA. CDR3 residues: CSVGTAWTGKQETQYF. The CDR3, as DNA: TGCAGCGTCGGCACCGCATGGACAGGGAAGCAAGAGACCCAGTACTTC. The whole variable domain, remainder taken from reference TRBV29-1 and TRBJ2-5, is SAVISQKPSRDICQRGTSLTIQCQVDSQVTMMFWYRQQPGQSLTLIATANQGSEATYESGFVIDKFPISRPNLTFSTLTVSNMSPEDSSIYLCSVGTAWTGKQETQYFGPGTRLLVL.

J is TRBJ2-2 and V is TRBV28; D may correspond to TRBD1 or TRBD2 (6 bases each). V dropped 7 bases and J dropped 4 bases, with 13 bases sitting between them. The CDR3 spans 14 residues. From germline, CDR1 is MDHEN and CDR2 SYDVKM. CDR3: CASTRGGPTGELFF. Here the CDR3 DNA reads TGTGCCAGCACCCGTGGGGGGCCCACCGGGGAGCTGTTTTTT.

The genes are TRBV6-1 and TRBJ2-7, with D perhaps TRBD2 (5 bases). V gave up 6 bases and J gave up 9 bases, with 15 bases separating them. The CDR3 covers 12 residues. Germline V gene sequence: CDR1 MNHNS, CDR2 SASEGT. The CDR3: CASSGIRVGQYF. The CDR3 DNA reads TGTGCCAGCAGCGGGATTAGGGTCGGGCAGTACTTC.

The gene calls are TRBV6-5 and TRBJ2-2; D might be TRBD2 (6 bases). Germline CDR1 reads MNHEY; CDR2 reads SVGAGI. The CDR3 has 15 amino acids. Between the trimmed V and J ends, which lost 6 bases and 4 bases, there was a span of 15 bases. The CDR3 sequence is CASREGSVVTGELFF. Here the CDR3 DNA reads TGTGCCAGCAGGGAGGGGAGTGTGGTCACCGGGGAGCTGTTTTTT.

The table lists this clone with many counts. This sample includes further DNA sequences coding for the same CDR3. This rearrangement joins TRBV12-5 to TRBJ2-7; 9 nucleotides agree with TRBD1. The CDR3 is 16 residues long. V shed 2 bases, J shed 3 bases, and the junction held 8 bases outside the gene matches. CDR1 is LGHNT and CDR2 is FRNRAP in the germline V gene. The CDR3, as DNA: TGTGCTAGTGGTTTGTCTAGCCGGGACAGGGTCTACGAGCAGTACTTC. Protein: CASGLSSRDRVYEQYF.

In this sample, this clone turned up a few times. The V gene is TRBV9, the J gene TRBJ1-3; D remains ambiguous. V was shortened by 2 bases and J by 0 bases, with 9 bases between the two germline ends. The CDR3 extends over 15 amino acids. The germline V gene encodes CDR1 SGDLS and CDR2 YYNGEE. The CDR3 DNA follows: TGTGCCAGCAGCGTGAGAGGAGGCTCTGGAAACACCATATATTTT. Translated, it gives CASSVRGGSGNTIYF.

As concerns this clone: Other DNA sequences within the sample encode an identical CDR3. The chain recombines TRBV6-1 with TRBJ2-7; 8 positions agree with TRBD1. Germline V CDR1 and CDR2: MNHNS, SASEGT. This CDR3 is built from 14 residues. Trimming cost V 6 bases and J 3 bases; bases outside gene matches: 7. CDR3 DNA: TGTGCCAGCAGAGCCGGGACAGGAAGCTACGAGCAGTACTTC. Its protein is CASRAGTGSYEQYF.

This clone appeared once. The J gene is TRBJ2-4, the V gene TRBV7-2, with D perhaps matching TRBD2 (6 bases). V was pared by 0 bases and J by 0 bases, with 15 bases between. The CDR3 has 18 residues. The germline V gene has CDR1 SGHTA and CDR2 FQGNSA. This CDR3 reads CASSLARGRGLAKNIQYF. The CDR3 bases are TGTGCCAGCAGCTTAGCGCGGGGACGGGGACTAGCCAAAAACATTCAGTACTTC.

The chain recombines TRBV5-4 with TRBJ1-2, with a tentative D call TRBD1 (5 bases). Germline CDR1 is SGHNT and CDR2 is YYREEE (reference sequence). This CDR3 has 15 amino acids. With 5 bases removed from V and 0 bases from J, the gap between germline ends came to 14 bases. The CDR3 nucleotides read TGTGCCAGCAGGTACACCGGGACCTCTAACTATGGCTACACCTTC. This encodes CASRYTGTSNYGYTF.

The V gene is TRBV28, the J gene TRBJ2-7; either TRBD1 or TRBD2 may supply D (5 bases each). V was clipped by 7 bases and J by 4 bases, with 20 bases between them. This CDR3 region has 15 residues. Per the germline V gene, CDR1 is MDHEN and CDR2 is SYDVKM. This CDR3 reads CASTGTELAWYEQYF. The CDR3 nucleotides read TGTGCCAGCACGGGGACGGAACTGGCCTGGTACGAGCAGTACTTC.

The chain recombines TRBV7-9 with TRBJ1-6; D not resolved. Germline V gene lookup returns CDR1 SEHNR and CDR2 FQNEAQ (reference sequence). The CDR3 is made up of 15 amino acids. The germline V and J ends were trimmed by 0 bases and 14 bases, with 17 bases remaining between them. The CDR3 region is CASSLASSLGEALHF. CDR3 sequence (DNA): TGTGCCAGCAGCTTAGCGTCCAGTTTAGGAGAGGCCCTCCACTTT.

This clone appeared a few times. V gene TRBV5-5 combines with J gene TRBJ2-7; TRBD1 matches at 7 bases. Trimming cost V 4 bases and J 3 bases; bases outside gene matches: 4. The germline gives CDR1 SGHKS, CDR2 YYEKEE (reference sequence). The CDR3 covers 13 residues. The CDR3 DNA reads TGTGCCAGCAGCCGGGACAGAGGCTACGAGCAGTACTTC. Translating gives CASSRDRGYEQYF.